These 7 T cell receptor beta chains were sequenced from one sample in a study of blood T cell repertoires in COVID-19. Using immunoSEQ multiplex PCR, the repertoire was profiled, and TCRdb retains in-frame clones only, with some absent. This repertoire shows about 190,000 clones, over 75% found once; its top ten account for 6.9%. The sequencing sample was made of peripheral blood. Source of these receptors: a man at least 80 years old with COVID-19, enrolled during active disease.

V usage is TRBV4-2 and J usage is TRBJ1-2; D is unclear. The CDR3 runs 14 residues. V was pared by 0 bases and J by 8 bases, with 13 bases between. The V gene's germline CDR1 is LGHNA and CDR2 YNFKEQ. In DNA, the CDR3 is TGTGCCAGCAGCCAAGATATGGCCAGCGCGGGCTACACCTTC. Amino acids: CASSQDMASAGYTF.

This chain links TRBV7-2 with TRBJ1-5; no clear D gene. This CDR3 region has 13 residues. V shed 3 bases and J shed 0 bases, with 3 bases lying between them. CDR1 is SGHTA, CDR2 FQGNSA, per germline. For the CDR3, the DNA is TGTGCCAGCAGCTTCAGTAGCAATCAGCCCCAGCATTTT. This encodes CASSFSSNQPQHF. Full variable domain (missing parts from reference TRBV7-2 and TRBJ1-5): GAGVSQSPSNKVTEKGKDVELRCDPISGHTALYWYRQSLGQGLEFLIYFQGNSAPDKSGLPSDRFSAERTGGSVSTLTIQRTQQEDSAVYLCASSFSSNQPQHFGDGTRLSIL.

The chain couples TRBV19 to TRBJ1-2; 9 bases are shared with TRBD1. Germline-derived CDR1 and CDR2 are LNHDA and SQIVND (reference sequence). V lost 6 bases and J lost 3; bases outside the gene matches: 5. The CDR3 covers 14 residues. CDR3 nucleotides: TGTGCCAGTAGATCACAGGGGGCGGACTATGGCTACACCTTC. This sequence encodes CASRSQGADYGYTF.

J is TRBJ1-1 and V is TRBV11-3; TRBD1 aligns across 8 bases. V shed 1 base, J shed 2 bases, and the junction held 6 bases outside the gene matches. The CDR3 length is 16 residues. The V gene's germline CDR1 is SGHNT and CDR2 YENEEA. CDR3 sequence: CASSLARGQGNTEAFF. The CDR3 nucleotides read TGTGCCAGCAGCTTAGCCAGAGGACAGGGTAACACTGAAGCTTTCTTT.

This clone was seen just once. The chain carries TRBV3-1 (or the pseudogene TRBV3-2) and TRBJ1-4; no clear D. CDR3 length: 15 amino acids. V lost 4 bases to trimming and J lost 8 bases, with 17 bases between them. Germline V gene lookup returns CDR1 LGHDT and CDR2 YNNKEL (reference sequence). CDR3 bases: TGTGCCAGCAGCCCCCCGGGTCTTAGGGAGGAAAAACTGTTTTTT. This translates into CASSPPGLREEKLFF.

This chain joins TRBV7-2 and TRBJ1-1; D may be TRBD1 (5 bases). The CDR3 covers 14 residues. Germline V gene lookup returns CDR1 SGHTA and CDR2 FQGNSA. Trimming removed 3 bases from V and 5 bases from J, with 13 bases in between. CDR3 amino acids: CASSFRGSGTEAFF. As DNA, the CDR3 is TGTGCCAGCAGCTTCCGGGGGAGTGGGACTGAAGCTTTCTTT.

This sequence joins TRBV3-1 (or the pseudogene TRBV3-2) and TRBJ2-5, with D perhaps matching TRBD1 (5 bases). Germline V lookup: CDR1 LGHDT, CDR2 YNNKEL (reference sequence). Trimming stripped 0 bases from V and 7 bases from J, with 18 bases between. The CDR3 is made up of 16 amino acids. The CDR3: CASSQDARQRSGTQYF. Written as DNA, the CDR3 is TGTGCCAGCAGCCAAGATGCTCGACAGCGTAGTGGGACCCAGTACTTC.